This TCR beta chain was obtained from a study of T cells after yellow fever vaccination. Findings of the study overall: Across the CD4 and CD8 compartments, a small share of clonotypes was present in both.

As regards this clonotype: Its specificity is unknown.

CDR1 LGHNA and CDR2 YSLEER come from the germline V gene. V shed 0 bases and J 9 bases; nucleotides not matched to a gene: 17. The CDR3 is 18 amino acids. Template switching with 5'RACE generated the TCR cDNA and added a universal primer site and UMIs. TCRdb itself ran the 5' RACE reads through MiXCR, one entry per CDR3 protein. The sample has 300,000 to 350,000 distinct CDR3 sequences, 8.1% seen once. This sequence joins TRBV4-3 and TRBJ1-2; TRBD1 matches at 9 bases. Sequencing was performed on PBMCs, taken around 45 days after the first yellow fever vaccination. This sequence originates from a man between 18 and 29 years old who received the YFV17D yellow fever vaccine. The CDR3 spells CASSQDPGRDRASISYTF. The CDR3 DNA follows: TGCGCCAGCAGCCAAGATCCGGGGCGGGACAGGGCCTCTATAAGCTACACCTTC.